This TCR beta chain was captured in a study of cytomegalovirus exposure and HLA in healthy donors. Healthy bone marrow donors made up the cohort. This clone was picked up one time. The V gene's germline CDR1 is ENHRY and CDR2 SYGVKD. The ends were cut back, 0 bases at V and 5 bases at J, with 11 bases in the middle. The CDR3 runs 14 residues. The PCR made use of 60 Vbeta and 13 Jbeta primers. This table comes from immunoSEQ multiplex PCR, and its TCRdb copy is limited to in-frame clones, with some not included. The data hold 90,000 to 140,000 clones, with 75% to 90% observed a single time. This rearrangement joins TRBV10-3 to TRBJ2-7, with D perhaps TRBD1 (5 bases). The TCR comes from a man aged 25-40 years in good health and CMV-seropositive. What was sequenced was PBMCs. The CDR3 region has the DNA TGTGCCATCAGTGAGTCGATCAGGGTCGACGAGCAGTACTTC. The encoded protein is CAISESIRVDEQYF.